The source of this TCR beta chain is a study of cytomegalovirus exposure and HLA in healthy donors. Study-level findings and limits: According to reports, the classifier identified cytomegalovirus status with high specificity and sensitivity. Investigators reported approximately 150 TCR beta chains as tied to cytomegalovirus. That first-cohort TCR clusters tended to co-occur in the 100 to 150 validation repertoires was found in a later analysis.

The CDR3 is made up of 13 amino acids. The ends lost 4 bases at V and 6 bases at J; junction bases unmatched: 5. CDR1 is SGHVS and CDR2 is FNYEAQ in the germline V gene. Details on this clone: Its antigen is unknown.

It was the roughly 110-subject validation cohort, separate from the approximately 690-subject first cohort, to which the donors belonged. Method: immunoSEQ multiplex PCR; TCRdb's copy keeps in-frame clones and lacks some. Of about 130,000 clones in the sample, almost 85% were seen once. The genes are TRBV7-6 and TRBJ1-2; the match to TRBD1 covers 7 bases. The sequence derives from a man aged 25 to 45 in good health and CMV-seropositive. The sequencing sample was made of PBMCs. CDR3 in DNA: TGTGCCAGCAGCTCGACGCAGGGGGATGGCTACACCTTC. Its protein is CASSSTQGDGYTF.